This is a list of T cell receptor beta chains from one sample in a study of blood T cells in healthy people across ages. TCRdb passed the 5' RACE reads through MiXCR, listing each CDR3 protein once. This table has around 710,000 distinct CDR3 sequences, around 40% appearing once. Sequencing was performed on blood. The receptors originated from a woman aged 55-69 years in good health. Each CDR3 is given with its conserved first and last residue. The order of the fields is V gene, CDR3 length, J gene, clone size, D gene, CDR3 protein. The D gene is left open where the match is weak. Size tells how often a clone was seen (once, few, many) or the class of an expanded clone, and some rows leave it out.

v_gene: TRBV6-1; len: 17; j_gene: TRBJ2-3; abundance: .; d_gene: TRBD2; CDR3aa: CASSPFRGVQNTDTQYF
v_gene: TRBV6-6; len: 15; j_gene: TRBJ1-2; abundance: many; d_gene: TRBD1; CDR3aa: CASSYSTGQGARYTF
v_gene: TRBV7-8; len: 13; j_gene: TRBJ2-3; abundance: .; d_gene: .; CDR3aa: CASSSGLSDTQYF
v_gene: TRBV6-1; len: 15; j_gene: TRBJ1-6; abundance: .; d_gene: TRBD1; CDR3aa: CASSDLDRGDAPLHF
v_gene: TRBV9; len: 15; j_gene: TRBJ2-1; abundance: .; d_gene: TRBD2; CDR3aa: CASSAWTSGTYEQFF
v_gene: TRBV6-6; len: 17; j_gene: TRBJ2-1; abundance: few; d_gene: TRBD2; CDR3aa: CASMGGLAVGVYNEQFF
v_gene: TRBV20-1; len: 11; j_gene: TRBJ2-5; abundance: .; d_gene: .; CDR3aa: CSANNPETQYF
v_gene: TRBV12-3/TRBV12-4; len: 15; j_gene: TRBJ1-2; abundance: .; d_gene: .; CDR3aa: CVSSLSLAGHYGYTF
v_gene: TRBV2; len: 13; j_gene: TRBJ1-6; abundance: few; d_gene: .; CDR3aa: CASGPRQNSPLHF
v_gene: TRBV2; len: 13; j_gene: TRBJ2-5; abundance: .; d_gene: TRBD1; CDR3aa: CASSERDRVAQYF
v_gene: TRBV7-2; len: 15; j_gene: TRBJ2-7; abundance: few; d_gene: TRBD2; CDR3aa: CASSLLAGEVYEQYF